The 8 T cell receptor beta chains presented below share a single source sample, sequenced in a study of blood T cell repertoires in COVID-19. Clones were sequenced by immunoSEQ multiplex PCR, and TCRdb holds only the in-frame ones, with some missing. The table records nearly 110,000 clones, around nine tenths of them present only once. The sample was peripheral blood. The receptors shown here come from a woman aged 25 to 39 with acute or convalescent COVID-19.

The genes are TRBV5-1 and TRBJ2-3; 11 bases fit TRBD2. The germline gives CDR1 SGHRS, CDR2 YFSETQ. This CDR3 has 19 amino acids. The ends lost 3 bases at V and 4 bases at J; junction bases unmatched: 16. The CDR3 spells CASSSPGLAAPSSADTQYF. In DNA, the CDR3 is TGCGCCAGCAGCTCCCCGGGACTAGCGGCACCCAGCAGCGCAGATACGCAGTATTTT. The entire variable domain, with the rest obtained from reference TRBV5-1 and TRBJ2-3, is as follows: KAGVTQTPRYLIKTRGQQVTLSCSPISGHRSVSWYQQTPGQGLQFLFEYFSETQRNKGNFPGRFSGRQFSNSRSEMNVSTLELGDSALYLCASSSPGLAAPSSADTQYFGPGTRLTVL.

The sample holds one count of this clone. The chain has TRBV7-3 and TRBJ2-2; TRBD1 is a possible D gene (5 bases). The germline gives CDR1 SGHTA, CDR2 FQGTGA. This CDR3 comprises 15 residues. V gave up 0 bases and J gave up 6 bases, with 11 bases separating them. CDR3 residues: CASSLTSRTPGELFF. The CDR3 coding sequence is TGTGCCAGCAGCTTAACGAGTCGGACACCCGGGGAGCTGTTTTTT.

The gene calls are TRBV7-2 and TRBJ2-3; 10 positions match TRBD1. The CDR3 has 14 amino acids. V gave up 1 base and J gave up 5 bases; unmatched junction bases: 0. Germline V gene sequence: CDR1 SGHTA, CDR2 FQGNSA. The CDR3 region has the DNA TGTGCCAGCAGCTTAGGGACAGGGGGAGATACGCAGTATTTT. Protein product: CASSLGTGGDTQYF.

The chain links TRBV27 to TRBJ1-6; D gene uncertain. This CDR3 region has 13 residues. The germline gives CDR1 MNHEY, CDR2 SMNVEV (reference sequence). Trimming took off 3 bases at V and 7 bases at J, with 7 bases between the two ends. The CDR3 protein is CASSFLRNSPLHF. CDR3 coding DNA: TGTGCCAGCAGTTTTCTACGCAATTCACCCCTCCACTTT.

The chain has TRBV7-2 and TRBJ2-2; TRBD2 matches at 14 bases. The germline V gene encodes CDR1 SGHTA and CDR2 FQGNSA. This CDR3 has 18 residues. V gave up 3 bases and J gave up 5 bases; unmatched junction bases: 8. The DNA for the CDR3 is TGTGCCAGCAGCTTCTCCGGGACTAGCGGGAGACAGACCGGGGAGCTGTTTTTT. Translation gives CASSFSGTSGRQTGELFF.

The chain couples TRBV20-1 to TRBJ1-5, with 9 bases identical to TRBD1. Germline V gene lookup returns CDR1 DFQATT and CDR2 SNEGSKA (reference sequence). Trimming took 6 bases from V and 11 from J; bases not matched to a gene: 5. This CDR3 comprises 11 residues. CDR3 protein: CSAWTGVAQHF. As DNA, the CDR3 is TGCAGTGCCTGGACAGGGGTGGCCCAGCATTTT.

This clone appeared once. Compared with germline, one end of the junction differs, possibly owing to a read error. The rearrangement uses TRBV30 and TRBJ2-5; TRBD2 matches 9 bases. This CDR3 is built from 13 residues. Germline V gene lookup returns CDR1 GTSNPN and CDR2 SVGIG (reference sequence). CDR3 sequence reads: CAWSGGLQETQYF. The CDR3 nucleotides are TGTGCTTGGAGCGGGGGGTTACAAGAGACCCAGTACTTC.

A single count supports this clone. The chain's CDR3 is CAISELSGTLGRKANYGYTF. CDR3 nucleotides: TGTGCCATCAGTGAGTTGTCTGGGACTCTCGGGCGGAAAGCTAACTATGGCTACACCTTC. This chain connects TRBV10-3 to TRBJ1-2; weak D call: TRBD1 (5 bases). Germline V gene lookup returns CDR1 ENHRY and CDR2 SYGVKD. The CDR3 runs to 20 residues. V lost 1 base to trimming and J lost 0 bases, with 24 bases between them.